The 12 T cell receptor beta chains given below trace back to one sample, sequenced in a study of a mutant IDH1 vaccine in newly diagnosed glioma. Method: immunoSEQ multiplex PCR; TCRdb's copy keeps in-frame clones and lacks some. The sample includes tens of thousands of clones, about 82% of them seen just once. Time point described: week 35, safety follow-up. With topical imiquimod, each dose of the vaccine consisted of 300 ug of mutant IDH1 20-mer peptide. No antigens are known for them. Here the sequenced sample was PBMCs, taken from a glioma patient whose treatment included an IDH1 peptide vaccine. All receptors come from a middle-aged man with glioma.

This clone has only a few counts. The rearrangement joins TRBV6-6 to TRBJ1-1, with a tentative D call TRBD1 (5 bases). With 2 bases removed from V and 4 bases from J, the gap between germline ends came to 11 bases. This CDR3 comprises 14 residues. Germline CDR1 and CDR2: MNHNY and SVGAGI (reference sequence). The CDR3 DNA sequence: TGTGCCAGCAGTTACACGGTTGGGGCCACTGAAGCTTTCTTT. This codes for CASSYTVGATEAFF.

The rearrangement joins TRBV7-9 to TRBJ2-7; D is tentatively TRBD1 or TRBD2 (6 bases each). V shed 6 bases and J shed 3 bases, with 12 bases lying between them. Germline V gene sequence: CDR1 SEHNR, CDR2 FQNEAQ (reference sequence). The length of the CDR3 is 13 residues. CDR3 protein: CASRLGGNYEQYF. The CDR3 region has the DNA TGTGCCAGCAGGCTAGGGGGGAACTACGAGCAGTACTTC.

The V call is TRBV11-2, the J call TRBJ2-7; D unresolved. CDR3 length: 13 residues. CDR1 is SGHAT and CDR2 is FQNNGV in the germline V gene. Trimming took 2 bases from V and 5 from J, leaving 10 bases between them. The CDR3 region is CASSLTPINEQYV. In nucleotides, the CDR3 is TGTGCCAGCAGCTTAACTCCGATCAACGAGCAGTACGTC.

The chain couples TRBV13 to TRBJ2-3; D unclear. Per the germline V gene, CDR1 is PRHDT and CDR2 is FYEKMQ (reference sequence). Trimming cost V 0 bases and J 4 bases, with 8 bases left between them. This CDR3 contains 14 residues. CDR3 bases: TGTGCCAGCAGCTTAGGGGCTAGGGCAGATACGCAGTATTTT. Translated, it gives CASSLGARADTQYF.

In this sample, this clone turned up many times. J is TRBJ2-7 and V is TRBV2; D is unclear. Germline CDR1 is SNHLY and CDR2 is FYNNEI. This CDR3 region has 16 residues. The V gene lost 0 bases and the J gene lost 5 bases, with 17 bases spanning the gap. CDR3 nucleotide sequence: TGTGCCAGCAGTGAAGCCCCGGTCAACAAAGGAGACGAGCAGTACTTC. This encodes CASSEAPVNKGDEQYF.

This clone was seen more than once but under ten times. The chain carries TRBV2 and TRBJ1-5; TRBD1 aligns across 9 bases. Germline-derived CDR1 and CDR2 are SNHLY and FYNNEI. This CDR3 contains 15 residues. Trimming removed 8 bases from V and 12 bases from J; junction bases left unmatched: 17. The CDR3 protein is CASSPPAGQGLVQHF. In DNA form, the CDR3 reads TGTGCCAGCTCTCCCCCGGCGGGACAGGGCCTGGTCCAGCATTTT.

This rearrangement joins TRBV5-5 to TRBJ2-1; D is ambiguous. The CDR3 has 12 residues. The V gene's germline CDR1 is SGHKS and CDR2 YYEKEE (reference sequence). Trimming pared 1 base from V and 9 bases from J, leaving 8 bases between. The CDR3 DNA reads as TGTGCCAGCAGCTTGTCAGACCCTGAGCAGTTCTTC. Amino acids: CASSLSDPEQFF.

The chain has TRBV6-1 and TRBJ1-5; maybe TRBD1 (6 bases). The CDR3 spans 15 residues. Germline CDR1 MNHNS, CDR2 SASEGT. Between the trimmed V and J ends, which lost 7 bases and 7 bases, there was a span of 20 bases. The CDR3 region is CASTERGEPWQPQHF. As DNA, the CDR3 is TGTGCCAGCACCGAGAGGGGGGAACCCTGGCAGCCCCAGCATTTT.

This clone showed up just a few times. The chain links TRBV11-2 to TRBJ2-5; D might be TRBD2 (6 bases). Germline loops: CDR1 SGHAT, CDR2 FQNNGV. The CDR3 is made up of 18 amino acids. The V end was cut by 5 bases, the J end by 0 bases, with 22 bases between. The CDR3 loop is CASSLTSLGTRYQETQYF. The CDR3 coding sequence is TGTGCCAGCAGCCTAACTTCCCTCGGGACTCGGTACCAAGAGACCCAGTACTTC.

This clone was detected only once. A junction boundary mismatches the germline segment, possibly from a read error. The J gene is TRBJ2-6, the V gene TRBV7-6; 7 bases line up with TRBD1. Germline values: CDR1 SGHVS, CDR2 FNYEAQ. The CDR3 runs to 20 residues. CDR3: CASSLYDGTELFSEANVLTF. In DNA form, the CDR3 reads TGTGCCAGCAGCTTATATGATGGGACAGAGCTTTTCTCTGAGGCCAACGTCCTGACTTTC.

V usage is TRBV7-9 and J usage is TRBJ2-2; D gene ambiguous. Trimming cost V 4 bases and J 2 bases, with 11 bases left between them. The CDR3 length is 15 residues. The germline V gene has CDR1 SEHNR and CDR2 FQNEAQ (reference sequence). The DNA for the CDR3 is TGTGCCAGCAGCTCTGGATCTGTTAACACCGGGGAGCTGTTTTTT. Amino acids: CASSSGSVNTGELFF. Full variable domain (missing parts from reference TRBV7-9 and TRBJ2-2): DTGVSQNPRHKITKRGQNVTFRCDPISEHNRLYWYRQTLGQGPEFLTYFQNEAQLEKSRLLSDRFSAERPKGSFSTLEIQRTEQGDSAMYLCASSSGSVNTGELFFGEGSRLTVL.

The V call is TRBV6-6, the J call TRBJ2-7; 7 nucleotides agree with TRBD2. The CDR3 is 14 amino acids. Per the germline V gene, CDR1 is MNHNY and CDR2 is SVGAGI (reference sequence). With 3 bases clipped from V and 4 bases from J, the junction kept 6 bases outside the gene matches. The CDR3 loop reads CASSYAGVGYEQYV. CDR3 DNA: TGTGCCAGCAGTTATGCGGGAGTCGGGTACGAGCAGTACGTC.